The rows below give T cell receptor beta chains drawn from one sample of a study of T cell repertoires in cytomegalovirus infection. TCRdb called the reads again in MiXCR, with one record for every CDR3 protein. The table shows about 110,000 distinct CDR3 sequences, with about 30% occurring only once. Antigens of these TCRs are unknown. Sequenced material: CD8+ T cells from cultured PBMCs, taken from culture after CMV antigen stimulation. The source of these receptors is a human donor in good health (CMV status not recorded). Some clones in this sample may be carry-over from other donors' samples. The CDR3 runs from the conserved cysteine through the conserved F or W. Fields, in order: CDR3 protein, CDR3 DNA, V gene, D gene, J gene, clone size. A D gene is named only where the DNA matches it firmly. Clone size is shown for a subset of rows, as once, few, many or a class of expanded clone.

CSATGLAILYEQYF,TGCAGTGCCACGGGACTAGCGATTCTCTACGAGCAGTACTTC,TRBV20-1,TRBD2,TRBJ2-7,few
CASRRDQGGNSPLHF,TGTGCCAGCAGACGAGACCAGGGGGGCAATTCACCCCTCCACTTT,TRBV6-6,TRBD1,TRBJ1-6,-
CASSVEGVMGAEAFF,TGTGCCAGCAGCGTAGAGGGCGTTATGGGGGCTGAAGCTTTCTTT,TRBV9,-,TRBJ1-1,-
CASSQDSQRVYNEQFF,TGTGCCAGCAGCCAAGACAGCCAGCGAGTATACAATGAGCAGTTCTTC,TRBV4-2,-,TRBJ2-1,-
CAREGAEMNTEAFF,TGTGCCAGGGAGGGAGCAGAGATGAACACTGAAGCTTTCTTT,TRBV7-9,-,TRBJ1-1,few
CASSSTGVNQPQHF,TGTGCCAGCAGTTCAACAGGGGTAAATCAGCCCCAGCATTTT,TRBV12-3/TRBV12-4,TRBD1,TRBJ1-5,many
CASPISGANLDTQYF,TGTGCCAGCCCCATAAGCGGGGCAAATCTAGATACGCAGTATTTT,TRBV12-3/TRBV12-4,TRBD2,TRBJ2-3,-
CSASLRGEPNYGYTF,TGCAGTGCTAGCCTCAGAGGGGAGCCTAACTATGGCTACACCTTC,TRBV20-1,-,TRBJ1-2,-
CASSGYSNQPQHF,TGTGCCAGCAGCGGGTATAGCAATCAGCCCCAGCATTTT,TRBV7-2,-,TRBJ1-5,-
CASSYSGGWELFF,TGTGCCAGCAGTTACTCGGGGGGGTGGGAGCTGTTTTTT,TRBV6-6,TRBD2,TRBJ2-2,-
CASTLHRGTEAFF,TGTGCCAGCACCCTGCACAGGGGGACTGAAGCTTTCTTT,TRBV6-8,TRBD1,TRBJ1-1,-
CASSLVPESTGELFF,TGTGCCAGCAGTTTGGTGCCCGAGAGCACCGGGGAGCTGTTTTTT,TRBV28,-,TRBJ2-2,-
CASSLSWGRMETQYF,TGTGCCAGCAGTTTATCTTGGGGGCGGATGGAGACCCAGTACTTC,TRBV28,-,TRBJ2-5,many
CASSLGQAKAFF,TGTGCCAGCAGTCTCGGACAGGCGAAAGCTTTCTTT,TRBV6-6,TRBD1,TRBJ1-1,-
CASSENRWNEQYF,TGTGCCAGCAGTGAAAACAGGTGGAACGAGCAGTACTTC,TRBV6-1,-,TRBJ2-7,many
CASISGRALAGELFF,TGTGCCAGCATTTCCGGCAGGGCTTTAGCCGGGGAGCTGTTTTTT,TRBV6-1,-,TRBJ2-2,few
CASSLDRASTEAFF,TGTGCCAGCAGTTTGGACAGGGCCAGCACTGAAGCTTTCTTT,TRBV27,TRBD1,TRBJ1-1,many
CASSRLGFSYGYTF,TGTGCCAGCAGTAGACTGGGGTTCTCCTATGGCTACACCTTC,TRBV27,-,TRBJ1-2,once
CASSDNRVYEQYF,TGTGCCAGCAGTGACAACAGGGTCTACGAGCAGTACTTC,TRBV2,-,TRBJ2-7,few
CASSKQGASNQPQHF,TGTGCCAGCAGCAAGCAGGGGGCGAGCAATCAGCCCCAGCATTTT,TRBV6-2/TRBV6-3,TRBD1,TRBJ1-5,-
CASTGTSSYNEQFF,TGTGCCAGTACCGGGACTAGTTCCTACAATGAGCAGTTCTTC,TRBV19,TRBD2,TRBJ2-1,once
CASSPGILGGANVLTF,TGTGCCAGCAGCCCGGGGATCCTAGGGGGGGCCAACGTCCTGACTTTC,TRBV5-6,-,TRBJ2-6,many
CASSQPDSNTEAFF,TGTGCCAGCAGCCAGCCCGACAGTAACACTGAAGCTTTCTTT,TRBV14,-,TRBJ1-1,-
CASSYTAGNTGELFF,TGTGCCAGCAGCTATACGGCAGGGAACACCGGGGAGCTGTTTTTT,TRBV11-2,-,TRBJ2-2,many
CASSTWTSGGWSDTQYF,TGTGCCAGCAGCACATGGACTAGCGGGGGGTGGTCAGATACGCAGTATTTT,TRBV5-5,TRBD2,TRBJ2-3,-
CASSHDRGRQPQHF,TGTGCCAGTAGCCATGACAGGGGTCGACAGCCCCAGCATTTT,TRBV19,TRBD1,TRBJ1-5,few
CATRQGTGLYGYTF,TGTGCCACCCGGCAGGGGACCGGTTTATATGGCTACACCTTC,TRBV19,-,TRBJ1-2,many